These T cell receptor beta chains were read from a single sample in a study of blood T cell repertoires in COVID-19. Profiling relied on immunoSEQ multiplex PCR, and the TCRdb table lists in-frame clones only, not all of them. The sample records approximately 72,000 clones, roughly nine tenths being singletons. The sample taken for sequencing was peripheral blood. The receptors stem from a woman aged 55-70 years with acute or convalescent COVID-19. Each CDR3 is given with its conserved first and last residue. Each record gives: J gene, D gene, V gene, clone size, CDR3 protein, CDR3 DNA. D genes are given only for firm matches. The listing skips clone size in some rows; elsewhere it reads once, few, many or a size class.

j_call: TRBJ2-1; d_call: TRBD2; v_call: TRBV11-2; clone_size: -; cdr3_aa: CASSFSAGGGNEQFF; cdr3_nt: TGTGCCAGCAGCTTCTCAGCGGGGGGCGGCAATGAGCAGTTCTTC
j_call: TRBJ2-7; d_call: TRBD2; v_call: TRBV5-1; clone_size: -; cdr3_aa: CASSSGTSGREAYEQYF; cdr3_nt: TGCGCCAGCAGCTCCGGGACTAGCGGGCGTGAAGCCTACGAGCAGTACTTC
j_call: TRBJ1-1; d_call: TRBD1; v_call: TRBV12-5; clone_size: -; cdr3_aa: CASGWTGANTEAFF; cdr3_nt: TGTGCTAGTGGATGGACAGGGGCGAACACTGAAGCTTTCTTT
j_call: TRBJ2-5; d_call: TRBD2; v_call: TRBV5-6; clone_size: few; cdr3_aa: CASSLALAGRTQYF; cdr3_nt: TGTGCCAGCAGCTTGGCCCTAGCGGGAAGGACCCAGTACTTC
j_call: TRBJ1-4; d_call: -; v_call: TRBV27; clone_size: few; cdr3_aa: CASPILFF; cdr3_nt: TGTGCCAGTCCCATTCTGTTTTTT
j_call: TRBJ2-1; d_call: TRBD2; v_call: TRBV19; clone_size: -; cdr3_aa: CASSTTSGGHTYNEQFF; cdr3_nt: TGTGCCAGTAGTACGACTAGCGGGGGCCATACCTACAATGAGCAGTTCTTC
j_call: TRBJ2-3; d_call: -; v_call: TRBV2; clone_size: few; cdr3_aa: CASTPSEYTDTQYF; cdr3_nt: TGTGCCAGCACCCCTAGCGAATACACAGATACGCAGTATTTT
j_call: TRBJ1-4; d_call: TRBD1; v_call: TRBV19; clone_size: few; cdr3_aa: CASSPSGQGEEKLFF; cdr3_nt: TGTGCCAGTAGTCCTTCAGGACAGGGAGAAGAAAAACTGTTTTTT
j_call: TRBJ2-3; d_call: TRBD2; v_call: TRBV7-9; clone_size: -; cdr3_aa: CASSLAGLAITQYF; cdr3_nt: TGTGCCAGCAGCTTAGCAGGACTAGCTATAACGCAGTATTTT
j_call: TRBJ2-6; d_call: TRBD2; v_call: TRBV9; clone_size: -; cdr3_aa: CASSVGTRVPGANVLTF; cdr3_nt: TGTGCCAGCAGCGTTGGGACTAGAGTACCTGGGGCCAACGTCCTGACTTTC
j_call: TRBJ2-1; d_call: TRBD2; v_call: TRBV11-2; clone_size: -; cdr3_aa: CASSLERGTYNEQFF; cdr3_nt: TGTGCCAGCAGCTTAGAGCGGGGGACGTACAATGAGCAGTTCTTC
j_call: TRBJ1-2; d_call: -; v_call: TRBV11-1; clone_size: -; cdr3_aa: CASSHPSGEYGYTF; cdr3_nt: TGTGCCAGCAGCCACCCCTCAGGGGAATATGGCTACACCTTC
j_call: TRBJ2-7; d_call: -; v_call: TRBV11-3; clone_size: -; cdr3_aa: CASSLGGAHEQYF; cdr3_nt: TGTGCCAGCAGCTTGGGTGGGGCCCACGAGCAGTACTTC
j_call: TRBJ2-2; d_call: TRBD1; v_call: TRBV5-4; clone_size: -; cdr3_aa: CASSGKTGGGELFF; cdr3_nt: TGTGCCAGCAGCGGAAAGACAGGGGGCGGGGAGCTGTTTTTT
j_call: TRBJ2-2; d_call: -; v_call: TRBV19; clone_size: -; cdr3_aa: CASSIRGTGELFF; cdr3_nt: TGTGCCAGTAGTATCAGGGGCACCGGGGAGCTGTTTTTT
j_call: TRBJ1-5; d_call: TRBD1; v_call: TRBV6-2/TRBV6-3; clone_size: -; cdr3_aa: CASSKTGADNQPQHF; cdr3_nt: TGTGCCAGCAGCAAGACAGGGGCAGATAATCAGCCCCAGCATTTT
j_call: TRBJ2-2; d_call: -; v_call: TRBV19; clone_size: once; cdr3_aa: CASRPKGVPGELFF; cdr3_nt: TGTGCCAGTAGACCTAAAGGGGTGCCCGGGGAGCTGTTTTTT
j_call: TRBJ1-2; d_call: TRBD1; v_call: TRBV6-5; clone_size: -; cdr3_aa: CASSTTGAGGYTF; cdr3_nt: TGTGCCAGCAGCACGACAGGGGCGGGTGGCTACACCTTC
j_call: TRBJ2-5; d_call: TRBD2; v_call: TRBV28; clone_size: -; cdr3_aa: CASSPLLAGGQETQYF; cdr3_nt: TGTGCCAGCAGCCCGCTACTAGCGGGGGGGCAAGAGACCCAGTACTTC
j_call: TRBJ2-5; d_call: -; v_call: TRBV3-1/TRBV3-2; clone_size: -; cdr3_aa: CASSSPRYQETQYF; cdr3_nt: TGTGCCAGCAGCTCACCTAGGTACCAAGAGACCCAGTACTTC
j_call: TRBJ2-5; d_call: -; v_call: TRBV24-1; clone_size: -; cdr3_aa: CATSDRRPGQETQYF; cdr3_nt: TGTGCCACCAGTGACAGACGTCCGGGCCAAGAGACCCAGTACTTC
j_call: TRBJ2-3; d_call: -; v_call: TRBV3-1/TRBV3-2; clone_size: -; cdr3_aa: CASSQGRDTQYF; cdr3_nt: TGTGCCAGCAGCCAAGGGAGGGATACGCAGTATTTT
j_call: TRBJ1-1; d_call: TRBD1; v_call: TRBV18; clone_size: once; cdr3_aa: CASSGQGDTEAFF; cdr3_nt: TGTGCCAGCTCAGGACAGGGCGACACTGAAGCTTTCTTT
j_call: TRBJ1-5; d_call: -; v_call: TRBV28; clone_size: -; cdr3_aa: CASSFARSSNQPQHF; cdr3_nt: TGTGCCAGCAGTTTTGCGAGATCCAGCAATCAGCCCCAGCATTTT
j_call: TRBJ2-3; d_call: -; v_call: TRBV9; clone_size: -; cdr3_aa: CASSVESDPSTDTQYF; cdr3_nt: TGTGCCAGCAGCGTAGAAAGCGATCCTAGCACAGATACGCAGTATTTT
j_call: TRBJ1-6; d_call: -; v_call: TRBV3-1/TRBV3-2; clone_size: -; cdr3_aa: CASSQGTNSPLHF; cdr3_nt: TGTGCCAGCAGCCAGGGGACAAATTCACCCCTCCACTTT
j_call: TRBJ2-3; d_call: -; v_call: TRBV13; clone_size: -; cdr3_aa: CASSPRRTGGRTDTQYF; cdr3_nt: TGTGCCAGCAGCCCCCGCCGGACAGGTGGGAGGACAGATACGCAGTATTTT
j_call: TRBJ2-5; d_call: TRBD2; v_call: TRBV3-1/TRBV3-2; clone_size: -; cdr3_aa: CASSRGAGGHETQYF; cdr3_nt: TGTGCCAGCAGCCGGGGAGCGGGGGGGCACGAGACCCAGTACTTC
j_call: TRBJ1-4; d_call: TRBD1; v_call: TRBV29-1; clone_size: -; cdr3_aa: CSVDSFGTAFF; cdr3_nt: TGCAGCGTTGATTCGTTTGGGACAGCTTTTTTT
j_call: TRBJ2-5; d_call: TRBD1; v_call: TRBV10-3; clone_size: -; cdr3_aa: CAISRGQGRQETQYF; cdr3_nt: TGTGCCATCAGTAGAGGACAGGGGAGGCAAGAGACCCAGTACTTC
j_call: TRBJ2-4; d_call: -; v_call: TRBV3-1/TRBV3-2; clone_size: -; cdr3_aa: CASSRMGGGQAKNIQYF; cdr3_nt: TGTGCCAGCAGTCGAATGGGGGGGGGCCAGGCCAAAAACATTCAGTACTTC
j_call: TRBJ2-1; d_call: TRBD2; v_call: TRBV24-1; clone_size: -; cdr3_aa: CATSDLSSGGNNEQFF; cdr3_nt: TGTGCCACCAGTGATTTATCTAGCGGGGGGAACAATGAGCAGTTCTTC
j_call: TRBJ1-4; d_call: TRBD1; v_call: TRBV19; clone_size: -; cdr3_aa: CASSPLGTGSEKLFF; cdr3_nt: TGTGCCAGTAGTCCCCTGGGGACAGGGAGTGAAAAACTGTTTTTT
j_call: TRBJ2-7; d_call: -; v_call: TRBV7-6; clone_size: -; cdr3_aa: CASSLGPGVDYEQYF; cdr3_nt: TGTGCCAGCAGCTTAGGCCCGGGGGTGGACTACGAGCAGTACTTC
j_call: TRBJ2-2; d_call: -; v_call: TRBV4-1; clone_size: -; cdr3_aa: CASSQVRDTGELFF; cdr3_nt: TGCGCCAGCAGCCAAGTGAGGGACACCGGGGAGCTGTTTTTT
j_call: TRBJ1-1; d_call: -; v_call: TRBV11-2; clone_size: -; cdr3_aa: CASSLTRTVNTEAFF; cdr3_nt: TGTGCCAGCAGCTTAACCCGGACAGTGAACACTGAAGCTTTCTTT
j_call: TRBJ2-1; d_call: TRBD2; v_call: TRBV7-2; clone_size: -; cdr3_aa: CASSRPSGGAREQFF; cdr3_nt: TGTGCCAGCAGCCGTCCGAGCGGGGGGGCCCGTGAGCAGTTCTTC
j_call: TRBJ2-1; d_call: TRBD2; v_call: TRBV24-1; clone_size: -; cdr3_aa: CATSQRPGLGDSNEQFF; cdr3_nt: TGTGCCACCAGTCAACGACCGGGACTAGGAGACAGCAATGAGCAGTTCTTC
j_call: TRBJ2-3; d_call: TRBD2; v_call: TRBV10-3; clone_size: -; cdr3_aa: CASIAGGRADTQYF; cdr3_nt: TGTGCCTCCATAGCGGGGGGGCGGGCAGATACGCAGTATTTT
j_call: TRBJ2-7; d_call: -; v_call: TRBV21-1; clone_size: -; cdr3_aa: CASSPPWDSYEQYF; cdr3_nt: TGTGCCAGCAGCCCACCTTGGGACAGCTACGAGCAGTACTTC
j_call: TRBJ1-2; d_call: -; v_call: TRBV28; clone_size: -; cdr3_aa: CASRTGQSRGYTF; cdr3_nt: TGTGCCAGCAGAACCGGACAGAGCAGGGGCTACACCTTC
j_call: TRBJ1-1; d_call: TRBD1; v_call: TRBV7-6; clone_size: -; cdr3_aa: CASSRTGGSNTEAFF; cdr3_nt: TGTGCCAGCAGCCGGACAGGGGGTTCGAACACTGAAGCTTTCTTT
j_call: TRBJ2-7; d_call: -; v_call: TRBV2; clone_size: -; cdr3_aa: CASTDLFPYEQYF; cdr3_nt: TGTGCCAGCACTGATCTATTCCCCTACGAGCAGTACTTC
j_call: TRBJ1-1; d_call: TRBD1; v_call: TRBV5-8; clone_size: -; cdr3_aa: CASSLGQGASTEAFF; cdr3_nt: TGTGCCAGCAGCTTGGGACAGGGGGCAAGCACTGAAGCTTTCTTT
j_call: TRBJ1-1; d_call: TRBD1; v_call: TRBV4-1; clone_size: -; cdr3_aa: CASSHVTGLNTEAFF; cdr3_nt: TGCGCCAGCAGCCACGTGACAGGGCTGAACACTGAAGCTTTCTTT
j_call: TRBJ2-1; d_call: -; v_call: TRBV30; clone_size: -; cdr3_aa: CAWSVLGSHPYNEQFF; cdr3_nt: TGTGCCTGGAGTGTACTAGGCTCCCACCCTTACAATGAGCAGTTCTTC
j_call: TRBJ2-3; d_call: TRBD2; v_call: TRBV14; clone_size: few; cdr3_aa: CASTLGLAGGTADTQYF; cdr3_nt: TGTGCCAGCACCCTGGGACTAGCGGGGGGTACGGCAGATACGCAGTATTTT
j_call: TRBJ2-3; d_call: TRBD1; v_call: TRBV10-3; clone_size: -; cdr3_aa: CAIRIDRDREDTQYF; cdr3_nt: TGTGCCATCAGAATAGACCGGGACAGGGAAGATACGCAGTATTTT
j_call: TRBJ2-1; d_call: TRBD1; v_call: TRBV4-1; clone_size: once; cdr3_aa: CASSQNRGNSYNEQFF; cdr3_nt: TGCGCCAGCAGCCAGAACAGGGGCAACTCCTACAATGAGCAGTTCTTC
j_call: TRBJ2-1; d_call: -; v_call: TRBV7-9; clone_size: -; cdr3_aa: CASSLLSSYNEQFF; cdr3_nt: TGTGCCAGCAGCTTATTGTCTAGCTACAATGAGCAGTTCTTC
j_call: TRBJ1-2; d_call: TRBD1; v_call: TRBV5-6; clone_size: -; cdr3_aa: CASSLVPGGASGYTF; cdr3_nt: TGTGCCAGCAGCTTGGTGCCAGGGGGCGCGTCGGGCTACACCTTC
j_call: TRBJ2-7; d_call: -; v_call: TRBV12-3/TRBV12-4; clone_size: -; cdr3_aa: CASSAGQTYEQYF; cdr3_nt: TGTGCCAGCAGTGCCGGACAGACCTACGAGCAGTACTTC
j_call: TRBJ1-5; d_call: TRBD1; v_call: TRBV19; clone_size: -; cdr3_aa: CASSIFRGQGNQPQHF; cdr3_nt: TGTGCCAGTAGTATCTTCAGGGGACAGGGCAATCAGCCCCAGCATTTT
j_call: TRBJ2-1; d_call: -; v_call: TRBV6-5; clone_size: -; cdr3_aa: CASSYRSLLGRNEQFF; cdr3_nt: TGTGCCAGCAGTTACCGTTCCCTTTTGGGGAGGAATGAGCAGTTCTTC